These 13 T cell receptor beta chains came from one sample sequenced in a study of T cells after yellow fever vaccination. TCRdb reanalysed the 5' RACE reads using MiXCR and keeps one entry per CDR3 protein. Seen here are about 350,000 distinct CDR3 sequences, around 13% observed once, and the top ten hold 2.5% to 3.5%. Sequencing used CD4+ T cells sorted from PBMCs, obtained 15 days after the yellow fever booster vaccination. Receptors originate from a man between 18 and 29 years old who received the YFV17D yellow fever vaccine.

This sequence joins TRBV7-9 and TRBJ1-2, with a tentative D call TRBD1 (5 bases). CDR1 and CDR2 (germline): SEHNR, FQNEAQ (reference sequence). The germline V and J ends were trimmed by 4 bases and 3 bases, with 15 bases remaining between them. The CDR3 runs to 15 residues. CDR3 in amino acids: CASSSRRQWDYGYTF. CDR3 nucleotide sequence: TGTGCCAGCAGCTCCCGCCGACAGTGGGACTATGGCTACACCTTC.

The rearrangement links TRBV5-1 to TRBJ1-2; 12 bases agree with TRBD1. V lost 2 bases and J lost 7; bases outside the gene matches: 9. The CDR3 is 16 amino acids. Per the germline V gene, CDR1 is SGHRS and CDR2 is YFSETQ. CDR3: CASSLLPGQGASGYTF. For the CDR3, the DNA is TGCGCCAGCAGCTTATTACCGGGACAGGGGGCGTCTGGCTACACCTTC.

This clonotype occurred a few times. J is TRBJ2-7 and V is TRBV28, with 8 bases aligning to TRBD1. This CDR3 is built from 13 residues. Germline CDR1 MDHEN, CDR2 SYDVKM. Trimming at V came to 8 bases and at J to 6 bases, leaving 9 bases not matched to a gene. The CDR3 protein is CASRLDRAPEQYV. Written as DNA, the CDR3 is TGTGCCAGCCGATTGGACAGGGCACCCGAGCAGTACGTC.

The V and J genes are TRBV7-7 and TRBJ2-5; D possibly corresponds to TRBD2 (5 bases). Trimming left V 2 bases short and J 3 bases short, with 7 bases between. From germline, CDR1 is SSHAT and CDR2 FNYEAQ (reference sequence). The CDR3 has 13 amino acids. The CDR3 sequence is CASSLNGEETQYF. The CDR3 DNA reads TGTGCCAGCAGCTTAAACGGGGAAGAGACCCAGTACTTC.

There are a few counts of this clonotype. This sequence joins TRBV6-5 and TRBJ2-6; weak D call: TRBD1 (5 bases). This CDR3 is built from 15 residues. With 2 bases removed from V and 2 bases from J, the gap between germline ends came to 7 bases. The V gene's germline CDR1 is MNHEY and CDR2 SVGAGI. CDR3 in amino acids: CASSYLGPGANVLTF. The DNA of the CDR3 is TGTGCCAGCAGTTACCTGGGGCCTGGGGCCAACGTCCTGACTTTC.

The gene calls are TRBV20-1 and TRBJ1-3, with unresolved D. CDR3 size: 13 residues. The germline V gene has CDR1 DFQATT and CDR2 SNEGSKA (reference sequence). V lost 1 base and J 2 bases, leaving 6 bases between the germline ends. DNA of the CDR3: TGCAGTGCTAGAGCGCAGGCTGGAAACACCATATATTTT. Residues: CSARAQAGNTIYF.

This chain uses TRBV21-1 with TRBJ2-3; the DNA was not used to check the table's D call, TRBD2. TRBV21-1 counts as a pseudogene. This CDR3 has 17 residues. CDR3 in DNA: TGTGCCAGCAACCCGTGGCCTAGCGGGGGGTGCACAGATACGCAGTATTTT. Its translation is CASNPWPSGGCTDTQYF.

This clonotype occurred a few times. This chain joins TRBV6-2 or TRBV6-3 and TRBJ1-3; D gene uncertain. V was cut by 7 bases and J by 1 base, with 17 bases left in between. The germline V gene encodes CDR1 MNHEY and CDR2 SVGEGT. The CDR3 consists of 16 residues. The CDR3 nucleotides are TGTGCCAGCAACCACGCCGGGAGTAGTTCTGGAAACACCATATATTTT. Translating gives CASNHAGSSSGNTIYF.

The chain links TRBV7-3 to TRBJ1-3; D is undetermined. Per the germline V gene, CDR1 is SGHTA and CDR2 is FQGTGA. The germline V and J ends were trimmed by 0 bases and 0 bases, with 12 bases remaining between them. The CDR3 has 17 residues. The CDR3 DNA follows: TGTGCCAGCAGCTTAACGAGGTTGGCCTCCTCTGGAAACACCATATATTTT. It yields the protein CASSLTRLASSGNTIYF.

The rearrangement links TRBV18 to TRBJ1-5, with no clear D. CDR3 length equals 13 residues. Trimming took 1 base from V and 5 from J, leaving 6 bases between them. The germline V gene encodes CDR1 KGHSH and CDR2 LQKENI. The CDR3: CASSPLRDQPQHF. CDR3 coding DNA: TGTGCCAGCTCACCACTTAGGGATCAGCCCCAGCATTTT.

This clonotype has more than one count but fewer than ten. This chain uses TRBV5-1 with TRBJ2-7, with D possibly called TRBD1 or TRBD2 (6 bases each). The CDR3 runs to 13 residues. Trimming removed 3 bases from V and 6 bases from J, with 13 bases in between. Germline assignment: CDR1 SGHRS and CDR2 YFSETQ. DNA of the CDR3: TGCGCCAGCAGCTCGGAGGGGGAGGCCGAGCAGTACTTC. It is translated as CASSSEGEAEQYF.

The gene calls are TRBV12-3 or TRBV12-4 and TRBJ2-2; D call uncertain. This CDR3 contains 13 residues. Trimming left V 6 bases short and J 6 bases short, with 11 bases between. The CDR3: CASRSALPGELFF. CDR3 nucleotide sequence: TGTGCCAGCAGGTCAGCCCTTCCCGGGGAGCTGTTTTTT.

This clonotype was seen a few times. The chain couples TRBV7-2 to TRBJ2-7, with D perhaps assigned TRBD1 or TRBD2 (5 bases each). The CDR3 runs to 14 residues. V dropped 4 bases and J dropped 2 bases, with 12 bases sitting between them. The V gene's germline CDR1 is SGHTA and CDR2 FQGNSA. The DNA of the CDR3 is TGTGCCAGCAGCTCCCGGGACGGAGCCTACGAGCAGTACTTC. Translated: CASSSRDGAYEQYF. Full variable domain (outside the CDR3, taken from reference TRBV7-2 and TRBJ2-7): GAGVSQSPSNKVTEKGKDVELRCDPISGHTALYWYRQSLGQGLEFLIYFQGNSAPDKSGLPSDRFSAERTGGSVSTLTIQRTQQEDSAVYLCASSSRDGAYEQYFGPGTRLTVT.